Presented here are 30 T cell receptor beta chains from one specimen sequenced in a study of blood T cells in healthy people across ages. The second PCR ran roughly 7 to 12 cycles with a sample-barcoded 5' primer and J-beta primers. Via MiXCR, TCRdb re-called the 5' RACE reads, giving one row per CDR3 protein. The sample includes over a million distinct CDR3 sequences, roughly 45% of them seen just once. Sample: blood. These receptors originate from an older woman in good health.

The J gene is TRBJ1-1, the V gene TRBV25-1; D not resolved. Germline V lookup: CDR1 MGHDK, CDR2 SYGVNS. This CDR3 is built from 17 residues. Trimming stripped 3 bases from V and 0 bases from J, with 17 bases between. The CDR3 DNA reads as TGTGCCAGCAGTGACAACAGTTACGGAGAAATGAACACTGAAGCTTTCTTT. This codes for CASSDNSYGEMNTEAFF.

The CDR3 loop reads CASSLDLGPETQYF. The CDR3 DNA reads as TGTGCCAGCAGCTTGGATCTCGGCCCAGAGACCCAGTACTTC. The V gene is TRBV5-6, the J gene TRBJ2-5; D uncertain. V lost 0 bases and J 4 bases, leaving 10 bases between the germline ends. The germline V gene encodes CDR1 SGHDT and CDR2 YYEEEE. This CDR3 is 14 amino acids long.

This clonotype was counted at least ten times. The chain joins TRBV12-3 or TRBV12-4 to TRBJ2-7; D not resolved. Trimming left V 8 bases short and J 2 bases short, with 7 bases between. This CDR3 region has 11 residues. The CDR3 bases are TGTGCCAGCGCTGTCGCCTACGAGCAGTACTTC. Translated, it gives CASAVAYEQYF.

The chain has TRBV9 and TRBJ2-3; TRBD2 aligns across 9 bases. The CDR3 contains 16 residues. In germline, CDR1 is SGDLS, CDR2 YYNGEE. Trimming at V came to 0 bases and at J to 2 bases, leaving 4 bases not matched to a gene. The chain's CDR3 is CASSVDSGRTTDTQYF. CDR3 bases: TGTGCCAGCAGCGTAGACAGCGGGAGGACCACAGATACGCAGTATTTT.

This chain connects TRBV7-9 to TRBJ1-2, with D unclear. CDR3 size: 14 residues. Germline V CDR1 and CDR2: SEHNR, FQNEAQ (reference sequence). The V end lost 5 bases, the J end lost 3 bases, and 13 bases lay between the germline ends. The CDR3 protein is CASSPDAGHYGYTF. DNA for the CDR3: TGTGCCAGCAGCCCGGACGCCGGCCACTATGGCTACACCTTC.

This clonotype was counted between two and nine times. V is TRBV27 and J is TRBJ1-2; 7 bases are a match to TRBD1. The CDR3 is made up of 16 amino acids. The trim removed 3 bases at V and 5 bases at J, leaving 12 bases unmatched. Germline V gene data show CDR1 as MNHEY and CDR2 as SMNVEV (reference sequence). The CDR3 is CASSFHRARGTYGYTF. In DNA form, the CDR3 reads TGTGCCAGCAGTTTCCACCGCGCCAGGGGGACATATGGCTACACCTTC.

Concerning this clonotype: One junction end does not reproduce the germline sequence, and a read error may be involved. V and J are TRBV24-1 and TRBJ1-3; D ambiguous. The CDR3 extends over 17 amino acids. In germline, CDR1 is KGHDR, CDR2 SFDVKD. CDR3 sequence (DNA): TGTGTCACCAGTGGTATCATCCAGGACCTCTCTGGAAACACCATATATTTT. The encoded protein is CVTSGIIQDLSGNTIYF.

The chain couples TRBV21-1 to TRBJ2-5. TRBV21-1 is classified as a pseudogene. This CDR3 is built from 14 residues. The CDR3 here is CASSNGTYQETQYF. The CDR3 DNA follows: TGTGCCAGCAGCAACGGCACCTACCAAGAGACCCAGTACTTC.

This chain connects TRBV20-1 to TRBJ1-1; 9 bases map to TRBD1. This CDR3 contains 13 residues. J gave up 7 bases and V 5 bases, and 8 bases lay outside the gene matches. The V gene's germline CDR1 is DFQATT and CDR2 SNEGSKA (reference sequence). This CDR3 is CSAFPGQGVEAFF. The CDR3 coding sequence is TGCAGTGCTTTCCCGGGACAGGGCGTTGAAGCTTTCTTT.

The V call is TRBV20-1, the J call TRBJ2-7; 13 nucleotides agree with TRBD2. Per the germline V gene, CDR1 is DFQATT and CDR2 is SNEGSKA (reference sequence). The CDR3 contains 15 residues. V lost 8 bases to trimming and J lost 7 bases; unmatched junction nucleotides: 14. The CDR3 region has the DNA TGCAGTATCATCAACCGACTAGCGGGAGGCGATGAGCAGTACTTC. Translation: CSIINRLAGGDEQYF.

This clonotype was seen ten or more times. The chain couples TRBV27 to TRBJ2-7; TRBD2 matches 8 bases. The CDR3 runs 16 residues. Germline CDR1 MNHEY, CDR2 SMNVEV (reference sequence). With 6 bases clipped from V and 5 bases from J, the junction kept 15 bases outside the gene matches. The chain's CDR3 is CASSPQAGALRNEQYF. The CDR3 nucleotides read TGTGCCAGCAGCCCCCAAGCGGGAGCTTTAAGGAACGAGCAGTACTTC.

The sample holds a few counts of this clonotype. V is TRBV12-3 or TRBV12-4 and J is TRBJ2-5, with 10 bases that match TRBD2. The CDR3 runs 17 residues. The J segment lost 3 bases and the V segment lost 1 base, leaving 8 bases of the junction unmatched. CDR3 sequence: CASSLGLAGVSEETQYF. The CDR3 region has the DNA TGTGCCAGCAGTTTAGGGCTAGCGGGAGTCTCTGAAGAGACCCAGTACTTC.

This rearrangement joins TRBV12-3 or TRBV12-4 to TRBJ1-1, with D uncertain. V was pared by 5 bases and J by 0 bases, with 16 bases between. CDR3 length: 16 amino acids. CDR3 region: CASSPESGPMNTEAFF. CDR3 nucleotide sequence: TGTGCCAGCAGTCCTGAGAGCGGCCCTATGAACACTGAAGCTTTCTTT.

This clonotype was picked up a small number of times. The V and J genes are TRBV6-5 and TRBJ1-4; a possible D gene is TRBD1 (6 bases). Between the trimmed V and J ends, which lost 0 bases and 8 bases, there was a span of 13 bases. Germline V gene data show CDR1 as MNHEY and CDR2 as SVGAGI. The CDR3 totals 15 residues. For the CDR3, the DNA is TGTGCCAGCAGTTACTCCGGGGGGCTTTGGGAAAAACTGTTTTTT. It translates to CASSYSGGLWEKLFF.

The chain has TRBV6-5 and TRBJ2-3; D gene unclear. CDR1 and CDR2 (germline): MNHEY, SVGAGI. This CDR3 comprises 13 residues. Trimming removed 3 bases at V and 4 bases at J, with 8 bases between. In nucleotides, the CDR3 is TGTGCCAGCAGTTATTTGATCTCAGATACGCAGTATTTT. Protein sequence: CASSYLISDTQYF.

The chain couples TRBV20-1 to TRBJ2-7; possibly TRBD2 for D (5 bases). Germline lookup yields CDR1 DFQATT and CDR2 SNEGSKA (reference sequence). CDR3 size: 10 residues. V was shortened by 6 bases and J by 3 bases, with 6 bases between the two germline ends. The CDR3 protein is CSAEDYEQYF. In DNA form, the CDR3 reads TGCAGTGCGGAGGACTACGAGCAGTACTTC.

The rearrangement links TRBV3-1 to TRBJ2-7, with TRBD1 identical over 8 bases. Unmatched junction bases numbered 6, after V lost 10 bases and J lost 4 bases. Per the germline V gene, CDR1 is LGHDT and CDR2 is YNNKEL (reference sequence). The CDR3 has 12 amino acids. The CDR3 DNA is TGTGCCACCAGAGACAGGGGTTACGAGCAGTACTTC. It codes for CATRDRGYEQYF.

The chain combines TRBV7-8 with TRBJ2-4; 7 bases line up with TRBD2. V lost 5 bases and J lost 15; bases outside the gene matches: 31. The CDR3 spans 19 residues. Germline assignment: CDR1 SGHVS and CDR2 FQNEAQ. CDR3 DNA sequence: TGTGCCAGCAGCACCCGGACACTTCTTTCCGGGACTAAAGGTGGCGAGCGGTACTTC. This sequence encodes CASSTRTLLSGTKGGERYF.

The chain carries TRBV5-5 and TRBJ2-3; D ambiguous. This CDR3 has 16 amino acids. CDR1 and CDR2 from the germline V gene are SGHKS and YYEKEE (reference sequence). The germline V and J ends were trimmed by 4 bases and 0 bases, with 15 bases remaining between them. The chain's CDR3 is CASSLEEATSTDTQYF. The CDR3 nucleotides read TGTGCCAGCAGCCTCGAGGAAGCGACAAGCACAGATACGCAGTATTTT.

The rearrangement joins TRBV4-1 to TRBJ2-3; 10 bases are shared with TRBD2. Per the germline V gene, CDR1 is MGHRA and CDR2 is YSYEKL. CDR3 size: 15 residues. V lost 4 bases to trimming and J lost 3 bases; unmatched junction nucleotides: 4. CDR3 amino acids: CASSPGLANTDTQYF. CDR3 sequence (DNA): TGCGCCAGCAGCCCGGGACTAGCGAATACAGATACGCAGTATTTT.

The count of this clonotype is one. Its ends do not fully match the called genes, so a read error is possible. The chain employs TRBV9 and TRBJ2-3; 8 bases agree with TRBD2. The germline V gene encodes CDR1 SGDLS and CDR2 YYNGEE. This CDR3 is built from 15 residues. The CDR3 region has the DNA TGTGCCGGCAGCGTAGTGGGCGGGAGGAGAGATACGCAGTATTTT. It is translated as CAGSVVGGRRDTQYF. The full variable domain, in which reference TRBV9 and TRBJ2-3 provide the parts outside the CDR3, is DSGVTQTPKHLITATGQRVTLRCSPRSGDLSVYWYQQSLDQGLQFLIQYYNGEERAKGNILERFSAQQFPDLHSELNLSSLELGDSALYFCAGSVVGGRRDTQYFGPGTRLTVL.

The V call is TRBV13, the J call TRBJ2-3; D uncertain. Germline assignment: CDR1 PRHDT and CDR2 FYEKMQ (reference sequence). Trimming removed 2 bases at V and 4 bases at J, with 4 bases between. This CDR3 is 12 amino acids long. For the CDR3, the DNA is TGTGCCAGCAGCTTAAATTCAGATACGCAGTATTTT. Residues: CASSLNSDTQYF.

The CDR3 sequence is CASSEARRGGQVIDTQYF. The CDR3 region has the DNA TGTGCCAGCAGTGAAGCTCGGAGGGGGGGACAGGTTATAGATACGCAGTATTTT. The chain employs TRBV6-1 and TRBJ2-3, with a weak D call TRBD1 (8 bases). CDR1 and CDR2 from the germline V gene are MNHNS and SASEGT. The ends were cut back, 0 bases at V and 5 bases at J, with 21 bases in the middle. The length of the CDR3 is 18 residues.

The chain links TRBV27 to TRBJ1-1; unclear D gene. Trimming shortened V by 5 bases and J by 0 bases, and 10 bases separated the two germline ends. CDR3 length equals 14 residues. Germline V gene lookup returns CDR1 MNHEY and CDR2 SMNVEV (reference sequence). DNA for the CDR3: TGTGCCAGCAGTGCCCTGGGGTTGAACACTGAAGCTTTCTTT. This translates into CASSALGLNTEAFF.

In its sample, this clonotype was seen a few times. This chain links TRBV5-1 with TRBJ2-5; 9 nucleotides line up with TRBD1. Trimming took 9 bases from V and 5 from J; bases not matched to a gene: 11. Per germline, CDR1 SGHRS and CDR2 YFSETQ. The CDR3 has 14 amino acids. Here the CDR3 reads CATSPGQGFETQYF. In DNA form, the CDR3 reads TGCGCCACCTCGCCGGGACAGGGCTTTGAGACCCAGTACTTC.

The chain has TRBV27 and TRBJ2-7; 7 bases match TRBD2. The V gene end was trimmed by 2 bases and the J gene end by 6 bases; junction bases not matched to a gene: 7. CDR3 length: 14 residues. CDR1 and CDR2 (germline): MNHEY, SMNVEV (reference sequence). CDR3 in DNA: TGTGCCAGCAGTTTAAGAGGCGGGAGAGGCGAGCAGTACTTC. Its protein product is CASSLRGGRGEQYF.

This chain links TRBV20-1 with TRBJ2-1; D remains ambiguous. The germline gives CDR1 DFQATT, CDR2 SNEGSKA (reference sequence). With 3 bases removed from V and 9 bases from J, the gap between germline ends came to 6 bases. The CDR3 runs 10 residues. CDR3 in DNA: TGCAGTGCTAGGGTGGGTGAGCAGTTCTTC. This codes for CSARVGEQFF.

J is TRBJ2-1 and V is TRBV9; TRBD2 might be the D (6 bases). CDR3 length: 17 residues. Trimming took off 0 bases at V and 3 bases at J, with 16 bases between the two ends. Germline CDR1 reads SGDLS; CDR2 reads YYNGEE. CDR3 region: CASSVDGLAPFYNEQFF. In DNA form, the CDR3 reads TGTGCCAGCAGCGTAGATGGGCTAGCGCCGTTCTACAATGAGCAGTTCTTC.

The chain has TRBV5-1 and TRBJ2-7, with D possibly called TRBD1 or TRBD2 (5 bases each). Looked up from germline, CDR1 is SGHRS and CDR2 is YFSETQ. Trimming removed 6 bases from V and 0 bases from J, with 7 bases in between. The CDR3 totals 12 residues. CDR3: CASMGDSYEQYF. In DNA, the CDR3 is TGCGCCAGCATGGGGGACTCCTACGAGCAGTACTTC.

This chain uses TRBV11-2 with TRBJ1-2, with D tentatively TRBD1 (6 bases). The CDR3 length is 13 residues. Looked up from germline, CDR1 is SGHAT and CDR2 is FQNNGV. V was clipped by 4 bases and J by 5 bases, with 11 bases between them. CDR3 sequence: CASSSQGWYGYTF. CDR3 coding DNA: TGTGCCAGCAGCTCCCAGGGGTGGTATGGCTACACCTTC.